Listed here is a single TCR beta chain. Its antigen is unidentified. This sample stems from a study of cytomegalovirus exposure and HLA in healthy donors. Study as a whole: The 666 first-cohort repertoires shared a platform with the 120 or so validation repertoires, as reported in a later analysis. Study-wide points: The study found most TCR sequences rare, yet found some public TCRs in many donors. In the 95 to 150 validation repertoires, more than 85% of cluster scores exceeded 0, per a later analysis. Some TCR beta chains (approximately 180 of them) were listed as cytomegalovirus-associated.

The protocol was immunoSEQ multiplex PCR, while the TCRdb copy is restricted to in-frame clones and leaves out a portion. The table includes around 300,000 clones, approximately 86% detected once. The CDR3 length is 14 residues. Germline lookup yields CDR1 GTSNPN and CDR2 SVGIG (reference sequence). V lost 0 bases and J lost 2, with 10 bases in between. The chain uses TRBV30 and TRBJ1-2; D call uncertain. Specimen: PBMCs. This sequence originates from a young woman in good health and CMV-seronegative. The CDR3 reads CAWSVPGSNYGYTF. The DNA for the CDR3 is TGTGCCTGGAGTGTCCCGGGATCCAACTATGGCTACACCTTC. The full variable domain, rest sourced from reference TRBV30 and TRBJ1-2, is SQTIHQWPATLVQPVGSPLSLECTVEGTSNPNLYWYRQAAGRGLQLLFYSVGIGQISSEVPQNLSASRPQDRQFILSSKKLLLSDSGFYLCAWSVPGSNYGYTFGSGTRLTVV.